Reported below is one T cell receptor beta chain. Looked up from germline, CDR1 is MNHEY and CDR2 is SVGEGT. The CDR3 consists of 17 residues. V gave up 2 bases and J gave up 0 bases, with 14 bases separating them. Only in-frame clones appear in the TCRdb table, and some are missing; sequencing was by immunoSEQ multiplex PCR. The table records some 180,000 clones, around 83% of them present only once. This specimen belongs to a study of blood T cell repertoires in COVID-19. The chain is built from TRBV6-2 or TRBV6-3 and TRBJ1-3; D might be TRBD1 (6 bases). This TCR was recovered from a woman aged 55-75 years with acute or convalescent COVID-19. Sequencing was carried out using peripheral blood. The CDR3 spells CASSYPGQPFSGNTIYF. As DNA, the CDR3 is TGTGCCAGCAGTTACCCCGGACAGCCCTTCTCTGGAAACACCATATATTTT.